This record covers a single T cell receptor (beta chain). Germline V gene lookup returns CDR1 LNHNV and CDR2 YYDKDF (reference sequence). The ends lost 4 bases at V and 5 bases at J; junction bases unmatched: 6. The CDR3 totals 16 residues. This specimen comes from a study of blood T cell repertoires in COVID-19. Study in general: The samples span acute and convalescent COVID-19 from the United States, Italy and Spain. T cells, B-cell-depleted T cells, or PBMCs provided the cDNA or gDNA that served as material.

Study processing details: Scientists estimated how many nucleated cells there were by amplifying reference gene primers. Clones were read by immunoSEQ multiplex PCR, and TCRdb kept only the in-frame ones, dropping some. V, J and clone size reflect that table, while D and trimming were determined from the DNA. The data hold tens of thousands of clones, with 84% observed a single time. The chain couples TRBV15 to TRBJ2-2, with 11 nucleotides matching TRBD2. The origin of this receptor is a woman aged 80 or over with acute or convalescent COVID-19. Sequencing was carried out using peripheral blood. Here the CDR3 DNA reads TGTGCCACCAGCACCTCTAGCGGGAGGATGACCGGGGAGCTGTTTTTT. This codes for CATSTSSGRMTGELFF.